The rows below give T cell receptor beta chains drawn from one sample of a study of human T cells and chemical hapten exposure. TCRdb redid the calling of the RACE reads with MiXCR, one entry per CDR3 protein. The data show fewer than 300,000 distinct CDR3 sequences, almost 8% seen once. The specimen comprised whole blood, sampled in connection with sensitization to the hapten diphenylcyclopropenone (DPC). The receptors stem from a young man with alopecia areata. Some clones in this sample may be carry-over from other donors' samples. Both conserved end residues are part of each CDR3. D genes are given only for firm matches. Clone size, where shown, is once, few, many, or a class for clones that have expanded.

DNA: TGCGCCAGCAGCCACGGGACTACCCTCTACGAGCAGTACTTC
CDR3: CASSHGTTLYEQYF
J: TRBJ2-7
V: TRBV5-1
D: TRBD2
size: many

DNA: TGTGCCAGCAGCTTAGAGGTAGCCAGCCGCAATCAGCCCCAGCATTTT
CDR3: CASSLEVASRNQPQHF
J: TRBJ1-5
V: TRBV7-2
D: -
size: -

DNA: TGTGCCAGCAGGAACGGGGGGACTGATCCCTACGAGCAGTACTTC
CDR3: CASRNGGTDPYEQYF
J: TRBJ2-7
V: TRBV6-6
D: TRBD2
size: -

DNA: TGCAGCGTTGGCACCAGGGGGACAGGCTCAGAAGCTTTCTTT
CDR3: CSVGTRGTGSEAFF
J: TRBJ1-1
V: TRBV29-1
D: TRBD1
size: few

DNA: TGTGCCAGCAGTCTTGACAGAGCTATATATGGCTACACCTTC
CDR3: CASSLDRAIYGYTF
J: TRBJ1-2
V: TRBV6-5
D: -
size: -

DNA: TGTGCCAGCAGCCGGACTAGCGGTGAGCAGTTCTTC
CDR3: CASSRTSGEQFF
J: TRBJ2-1
V: TRBV3-1
D: TRBD2
size: many

DNA: TGCAGTGCGAGGCAGACAGGGTACAATGAGCAGTTCTTC
CDR3: CSARQTGYNEQFF
J: TRBJ2-1
V: TRBV20-1
D: TRBD1
size: -

DNA: TGTGCCAGCAGCCGGGCAGGGGGCGGTGTACAGCCCCAGCATTTT
CDR3: CASSRAGGGVQPQHF
J: TRBJ1-5
V: TRBV7-2
D: TRBD1
size: many

DNA: TGTGCCAGCAGCAAAGGGAGGGCCAACGTCCTGACTTTC
CDR3: CASSKGRANVLTF
J: TRBJ2-6
V: TRBV21-1
D: -
size: -

DNA: TGTGCCAGCAGCGTAGAGAATGAGGAGACCCAGTACTTC
CDR3: CASSVENEETQYF
J: TRBJ2-5
V: TRBV9
D: -
size: many

DNA: TGTGCCAGCAGTTTATCAGCGGGGGGGCCAGGTGAGCAGTTCTTC
CDR3: CASSLSAGGPGEQFF
J: TRBJ2-1
V: TRBV27
D: TRBD2
size: few

DNA: TGTGCCAGCAGCTTACGCCAGGTCACGAACACTGAAGCTTTCTTT
CDR3: CASSLRQVTNTEAFF
J: TRBJ1-1
V: TRBV7-9
D: -
size: few

DNA: TGTGCCAGCAGCCCGGAACACAGGGTGCATGAAAAACTGTTTTTT
CDR3: CASSPEHRVHEKLFF
J: TRBJ1-4
V: TRBV11-2
D: -
size: many

DNA: TGCAGCGTTAACATCCGTATTTACAATGAGCAGTTCTTC
CDR3: CSVNIRIYNEQFF
J: TRBJ2-1
V: TRBV29-1
D: -
size: few

DNA: TGTGCCAGCAGCCAAGCTCGCGGGGACGCAGATACGCAGTATTTT
CDR3: CASSQARGDADTQYF
J: TRBJ2-3
V: TRBV4-2
D: -
size: many

DNA: TGTGCCAGCAGCCATCAGGGACCCCTGAGGAATGAGCAGTTCTTC
CDR3: CASSHQGPLRNEQFF
J: TRBJ2-1
V: TRBV14
D: -
size: many

DNA: TGTGCCAGCAGTTACCTACAGGGAATAGGCACTGAAGCTTTCTTT
CDR3: CASSYLQGIGTEAFF
J: TRBJ1-1
V: TRBV6-5
D: -
size: -

DNA: TGTGCCAGCAGCTTAGGATCAGGGGGCGGCTATGGCTACACCTTC
CDR3: CASSLGSGGGYGYTF
J: TRBJ1-2
V: TRBV7-9
D: TRBD1
size: few

DNA: TGTGCCAGCAGCGTAGCCCTCCACGAGTACGGCTACACCTTC
CDR3: CASSVALHEYGYTF
J: TRBJ1-2
V: TRBV9
D: -
size: -

DNA: TGTGCCAGCAGTAAGCCCGGGCCTCAAGAGACCCAGTACTTC
CDR3: CASSKPGPQETQYF
J: TRBJ2-5
V: TRBV25-1
D: -
size: -

DNA: TGTGCCAGCAGTGAATTAGGGCAGGGATCTGGAAACACCATATATTTT
CDR3: CASSELGQGSGNTIYF
J: TRBJ1-3
V: TRBV25-1
D: -
size: -

DNA: TGTGCCAGCAGTGATCAGGTCAGGGCAGGAGGAGAGACCCAGTACTTC
CDR3: CASSDQVRAGGETQYF
J: TRBJ2-5
V: TRBV25-1
D: -
size: many

DNA: TGTGCCAGCAGTTCCCAGGGGGCTCCCCTCCACTTT
CDR3: CASSSQGAPLHF
J: TRBJ1-6
V: TRBV28
D: TRBD1
size: few

DNA: TGTGCCAGCAGTTACCACAGGGGGAACACTGAAGCTTTCTTT
CDR3: CASSYHRGNTEAFF
J: TRBJ1-1
V: TRBV6-5
D: TRBD1
size: -

DNA: TGTGCCAGCAGCCCCACGGGCACTAGCGGGGGGTATACGCAGTATTTT
CDR3: CASSPTGTSGGYTQYF
J: TRBJ2-3
V: TRBV9
D: TRBD2
size: -

DNA: TGTGCCAGCACCCAAACAGGGGTCAGGGCTACTGAAGCTTTCTTT
CDR3: CASTQTGVRATEAFF
J: TRBJ1-1
V: TRBV12-3/TRBV12-4
D: TRBD1
size: many